These 2 T cell receptor beta chains originate from one sample sequenced in a study of control samples from healthy donors and cancer patients. Only in-frame clones appear in the TCRdb table, and some are missing; sequencing was by immunoSEQ multiplex PCR. Among 170,000 or so clones, approximately 94% were seen once, and the ten largest hold roughly 1.3%. The sequencing sample was made of blood. The receptors stem from a man aged 30 to 45 in good health.

The chain joins TRBV2 to TRBJ2-7; TRBD1 agrees at 7 bases. This CDR3 has 15 residues. From germline, CDR1 is SNHLY and CDR2 FYNNEI. J was trimmed by 1 base and V by 3 bases; bases with no gene match: 6. This CDR3 is CASSESNRGSYEQYF. The CDR3 bases are TGTGCCAGCAGTGAGTCAAACAGGGGATCCTACGAGCAGTACTTC. The full variable domain, with the rest looked up from reference TRBV2 and TRBJ2-7, is EPEVTQTPSHQVTQMGQEVILRCVPISNHLYFYWYRQILGQKVEFLVSFYNNEISEKSEIFDDQFSVERPDGSNFTLKIRSTKLEDSAMYFCASSESNRGSYEQYFGPGTRLTVT.

This clone was seen a few times. This chain connects TRBV27 to TRBJ1-6; D is perhaps TRBD1 (5 bases). The germline V gene has CDR1 MNHEY and CDR2 SMNVEV (reference sequence). Trimming left V 5 bases short and J 7 bases short, with 15 bases between. The CDR3 contains 15 residues. The CDR3 region is CASSRLTAPNSPLHF. CDR3 bases: TGTGCCAGCAGTCGATTGACAGCGCCCAATTCACCCCTCCACTTT.